This TCR beta chain was identified during a study of blood T cell repertoires in COVID-19. Study-wide background: Sites in the United States, Italy and Spain provided acute and convalescent COVID-19 samples. T cells, B-cell-depleted T cells, or PBMCs provided the cDNA or gDNA that served as material.

The CDR3 sequence is 15 residues long. CDR1 and CDR2 (germline): SGDLS, YYNGEE. V was clipped by 1 base and J by 4 bases; unmatched bases: 3. In the original analysis: Amplified reference gene primers provided the basis for estimating nucleated cell counts. Generated by immunoSEQ multiplex PCR, the TCRdb table keeps only in-frame clones and is missing some. Clone size and V and J calls were adopted from that table, with D and trimming inferred from the DNA. The data show 65,000 to 75,000 clones, roughly 84% seen once. The rearrangement joins TRBV9 to TRBJ2-3; 10 bases are a match to TRBD2. The clonotype originates from a woman aged 55 to 70 with acute or convalescent COVID-19. The sample was peripheral blood. The CDR3 region has the DNA TGTGCCAGCAGCGTATCCAGCGGGGGGGCAGATACGCAGTATTTT. It specifies CASSVSSGGADTQYF.